This T cell receptor beta chain was identified during a study of blood T cell repertoires in COVID-19. Study-level information: Samples came from the United States, Italy and Spain, spanning acute and convalescent COVID-19. PBMCs, B-cell-depleted T cells, or T cells provided the cDNA or gDNA that made up the material.

Looked up from germline, CDR1 is MRHNA and CDR2 is SNTAGT. The V and J ends lost 6 bases and 8 bases respectively, with 16 bases between them. The CDR3 is 14 residues long. Original handling: Scientists estimated how many nucleated cells there were by amplifying reference gene primers. Sequencing was performed with immunoSEQ multiplex PCR; in TCRdb, only in-frame clones are kept and a portion is missing. V, J and clone size are taken as reported in that table, and D and trimming were inferred from the DNA itself. The sample records over 150,000 clones, 90% being singletons. The chain carries TRBV6-4 and TRBJ1-4, with D unresolved. The sample comprised peripheral blood. This TCR came from a man aged 50 to 59 with acute or convalescent COVID-19. This chain's CDR3 is CASRATPTGEKLFF. CDR3 bases: TGTGCCAGCAGGGCTACTCCCACCGGGGAAAAACTGTTTTTT.